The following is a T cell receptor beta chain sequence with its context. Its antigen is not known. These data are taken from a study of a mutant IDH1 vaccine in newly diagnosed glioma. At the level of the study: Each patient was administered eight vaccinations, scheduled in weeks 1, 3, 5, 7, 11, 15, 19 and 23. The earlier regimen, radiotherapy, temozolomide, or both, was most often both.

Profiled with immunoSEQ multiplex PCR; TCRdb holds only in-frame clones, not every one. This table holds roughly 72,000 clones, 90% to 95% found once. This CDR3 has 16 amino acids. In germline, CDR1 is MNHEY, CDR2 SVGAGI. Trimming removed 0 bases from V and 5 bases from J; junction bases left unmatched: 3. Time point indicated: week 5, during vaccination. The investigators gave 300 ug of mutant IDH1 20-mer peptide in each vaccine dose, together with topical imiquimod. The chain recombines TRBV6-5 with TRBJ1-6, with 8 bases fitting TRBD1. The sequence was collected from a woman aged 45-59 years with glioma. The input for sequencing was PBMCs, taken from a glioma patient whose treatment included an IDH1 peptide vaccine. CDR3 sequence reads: CASSYSRQGNNSPLHF. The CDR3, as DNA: TGTGCCAGCAGTTACTCCCGACAGGGGAATAATTCACCCCTCCACTTT.